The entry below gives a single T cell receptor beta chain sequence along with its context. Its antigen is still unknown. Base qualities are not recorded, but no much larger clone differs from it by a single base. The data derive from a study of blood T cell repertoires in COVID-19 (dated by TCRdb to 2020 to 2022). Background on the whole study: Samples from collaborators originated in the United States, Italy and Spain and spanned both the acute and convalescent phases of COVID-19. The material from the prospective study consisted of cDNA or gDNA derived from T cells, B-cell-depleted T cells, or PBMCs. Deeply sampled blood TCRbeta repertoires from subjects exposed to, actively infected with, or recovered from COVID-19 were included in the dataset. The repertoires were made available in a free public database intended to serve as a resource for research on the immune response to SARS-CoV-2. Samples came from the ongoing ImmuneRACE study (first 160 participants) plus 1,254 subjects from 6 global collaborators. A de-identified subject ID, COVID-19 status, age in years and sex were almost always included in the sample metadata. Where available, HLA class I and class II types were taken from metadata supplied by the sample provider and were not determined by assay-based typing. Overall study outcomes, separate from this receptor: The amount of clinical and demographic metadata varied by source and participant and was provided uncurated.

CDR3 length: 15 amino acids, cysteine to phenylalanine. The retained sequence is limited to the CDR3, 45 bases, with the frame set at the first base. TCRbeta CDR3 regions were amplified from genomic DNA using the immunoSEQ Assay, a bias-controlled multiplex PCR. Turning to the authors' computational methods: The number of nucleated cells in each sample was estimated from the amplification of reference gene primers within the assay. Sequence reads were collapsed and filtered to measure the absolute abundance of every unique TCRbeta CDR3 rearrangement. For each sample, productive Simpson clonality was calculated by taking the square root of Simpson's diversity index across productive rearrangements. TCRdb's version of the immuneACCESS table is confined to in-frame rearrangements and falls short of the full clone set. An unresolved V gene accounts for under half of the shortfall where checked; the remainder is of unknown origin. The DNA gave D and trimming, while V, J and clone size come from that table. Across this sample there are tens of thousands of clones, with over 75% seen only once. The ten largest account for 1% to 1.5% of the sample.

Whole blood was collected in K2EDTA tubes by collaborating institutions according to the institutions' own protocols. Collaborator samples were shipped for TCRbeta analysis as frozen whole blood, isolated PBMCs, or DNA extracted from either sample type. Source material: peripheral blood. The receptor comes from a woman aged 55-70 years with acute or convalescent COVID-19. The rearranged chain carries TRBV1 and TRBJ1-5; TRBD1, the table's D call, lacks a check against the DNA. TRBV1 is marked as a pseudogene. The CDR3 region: CTSSRERQANQPQHF. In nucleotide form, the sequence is TGCACCAGCAGCCGAGAAAGACAGGCTAATCAGCCCCAGCATTTT.